The T cell receptor beta chain under discussion was sequenced for a study of T cells after posttransplantation cyclophosphamide. V shed 5 bases, J shed 4 bases, and the junction held 6 bases outside the gene matches. CDR3 length equals 14 residues. Germline lookup yields CDR1 SGHTA and CDR2 FQGTGA. Data came from immunoSEQ multiplex PCR; TCRdb stores just in-frame clones and leaves some out. The profile shows tens of thousands of clones, around 91% of them singletons. The related graft donor's blood sample was taken on the day of bone marrow donation. The chain carries TRBV7-3 and TRBJ1-1; 8 bases map to TRBD1. The sequencing sample was made of PBMCs. This sequence originates from a woman aged 50 to 65 in good health and a related stem cell transplant donor. The CDR3 loop is CASSPRGQSTEAFF. The CDR3 bases are TGTGCCAGCAGCCCCAGGGGGCAAAGCACTGAAGCTTTCTTT. The full variable domain, completed using reference TRBV7-3 and TRBJ1-1, is GAGVSQTPSNKVTEKGKYVELRCDPISGHTALYWYRQSLGQGPEFLIYFQGTGAADDSGLPNDRFFAVRPEGSVSTLKIQRTERGDSAVYLCASSPRGQSTEAFFGQGTRLTVV.